Listed below are T cell receptor beta chains from one sample, sequenced in a study of blood T cell repertoires in COVID-19. Measured with immunoSEQ multiplex PCR; TCRdb has only the in-frame clones, and not every one. The profile covers 72,000 or so clones, with approximately 89% appearing a single time and around 13% taken by the ten largest. Sequenced: peripheral blood. These receptors all stem from a woman aged 55-69 years with acute or convalescent COVID-19. The CDR3 runs from the conserved cysteine through the conserved F or W. The D gene is left open where the match is weak. Rows give clone size only sometimes, using once, few, many, or a class for an expanded clone.

TRBV7-8,NA,NA,TRBJ2-3,TGTGCCAGCAGCTTAGGCCGGGATAGGAGCTTCACAGATACGCAGTATTTT,CASSLGRDRSFTDTQYF
TRBV19,NA,TRBD2,TRBJ2-5,TGTGCCAGTAAGGGTAGCGGGGACCAAGAGACCCAGTACTTC,CASKGSGDQETQYF
TRBV6-5,NA,TRBD1,TRBJ1-2,TGTGCCAGCGGGGCAGGGGGTACCTCCTACTATGGCTACACCTTC,CASGAGGTSYYGYTF
TRBV3-1/TRBV3-2,once,TRBD2,TRBJ2-1,TGTGCCAGCAGCCCGCACAAAACGGGGGGGGAAACCTACAATGAGCAGTTCTTC,CASSPHKTGGETYNEQFF
TRBV6-2/TRBV6-3,NA,NA,TRBJ2-5,TGTGCCAGCAGTTACTCCGGGCTGCGGGGAACTGGAGGAGAGACCCAGTACTTC,CASSYSGLRGTGGETQYF
TRBV30,NA,TRBD1,TRBJ1-3,TGTGCCTGGAGTTTACAGCAGGGGACAGGGGGAAACACCATATATTTT,CAWSLQQGTGGNTIYF
TRBV30,NA,NA,TRBJ1-4,TGTGCCTGGAGTAGGGGCCCGAATGAAAAACTGTTTTTT,CAWSRGPNEKLFF
TRBV5-1,NA,NA,TRBJ2-7,TGCGCCAGCAGCAGTGGAGGCGGGAATACCTACGAGCAGTACTTC,CASSSGGGNTYEQYF
TRBV2,NA,NA,TRBJ1-5,TGTGCCAGCAGTGGGTTGAGGAGGGATCAGCCCCAGCATTTT,CASSGLRRDQPQHF
TRBV3-1/TRBV3-2,NA,NA,TRBJ2-3,TGTGCCAGCAGGGGAGGAGCTAGCACAGATACGCAGTATTTT,CASRGGASTDTQYF
TRBV27,NA,NA,TRBJ1-5,TGTGCCAGCAGTTTCGGTCAGCACAGCCAGCCCCAGCATTTT,CASSFGQHSQPQHF
TRBV19,NA,NA,TRBJ1-3,TGTGCCAGTAAATCCCCGGCTGGAAACACCATATATTTT,CASKSPAGNTIYF